The TCR beta chain described here comes from a study of T-cell reconstitution after alpha-beta-depleted transplantation in children. V shed 5 bases and J shed 0 bases, with 13 bases lying between them. The CDR3 length is 15 residues. Unique molecular identifiers were built into the TCRbeta library. TCRdb re-called the PCR reads through MiXCR, storing one row per CDR3 protein. The sample has just under 550,000 distinct CDR3 sequences; around 17% are singletons. The rearrangement links TRBV12-3 or TRBV12-4 to TRBJ1-1; no definite D call. Sequencing was performed on PBMCs from the stem cell graft donor, taken from the stem cell graft. The TCR was taken from a human donor who donated a stem cell graft to a child with acute lymphoblastic leukemia. The CDR3 protein is CASSAGWILNTEAFF. CDR3 DNA: TGTGCCAGCAGTGCTGGATGGATATTGAACACTGAAGCTTTCTTT.